The TCR beta chain described here comes from a study of shared clonotypes between healthy human individuals. General study points: Naive subsets typically showed greater estimated richness than memory subsets. How much donors shared clonotypes was expected to be affected by sequencing depth. Rarefaction analysis demonstrated incomplete sorted-subset sequencing notwithstanding large depth.

Some clones are missing from TCRdb's copy, which holds only in-frame ones; the method was immunoSEQ multiplex PCR. The table lists about 2.1 million clones, just over 90% of them singletons. As defined, naive CD8 cells were CD45RO-negative and positively selected for CCR7, with terminally differentiated effector memory CD45RA+ cells excluded. About this clone itself: Its antigen remains unidentified.

Trimming took 4 bases from V and 3 from J, leaving 28 bases between them. This CDR3 has 18 residues. In germline, CDR1 is GTSNPN, CDR2 SVGIG (reference sequence). The J gene is TRBJ2-7, the V gene TRBV30; D is possibly TRBD1 or TRBD2 (5 bases each). Sequenced material: naive CD8+ T cells from PBMCs. The sequence came from a man aged 18-30 years in good health. Some clones in this sample may be carry-over from other donors' samples. CDR3 amino acids: CAWKFRYQSQRGDYEQYF. CDR3 DNA sequence: TGTGCCTGGAAATTCAGATATCAATCGCAGAGGGGAGACTACGAGCAGTACTTC. The full variable domain, its missing parts supplied by reference TRBV30 and TRBJ2-7, is SQTIHQWPATLVQPVGSPLSLECTVEGTSNPNLYWYRQAAGRGLQLLFYSVGIGQISSEVPQNLSASRPQDRQFILSSKKLLLSDSGFYLCAWKFRYQSQRGDYEQYFGPGTRLTVT.